This T cell receptor (beta chain) was identified during a study of blood T cells in healthy people across ages (dated by TCRdb to between 2014 and 2017). About the full investigation: In model experiments, template switching captured about one uniquely barcoded TCR beta cDNA molecule for every two T cells. Donors were grouped into four age groups: young (average roughly 16 years), middle-aged (roughly 40), aged (roughly 67) and long-lived (over 80). The study analyzed two additional independent replicas of 1 million unique cDNA reads from the same blood draw for two donors, one aged 18 to 29 and one aged 80 or older. To track age-related changes in TCR beta repertoire diversity, the study relied on deep sequencing normalized with unique cDNA molecular identifiers.

Donors were 39 systemically healthy Caucasian individuals from Russia aged roughly 6 to 90 years. Ten milliliters of peripheral blood were drawn from each donor into EDTA-treated Vacutainer tubes. Ficoll-Paque density-gradient centrifugation was used to isolate PBMCs, with at least 6.5 million per sample. Trizol reagent was used to extract total RNA from the PBMCs, yielding at least 6 micrograms per sample. The percentages of naive CD45RAhigh/CD27high T cells were determined by flow cytometry on a PBMC aliquot from every donor. About this clonotype: Which antigen it targets is not known. No qualities accompany the bases; no much larger clone lies one base away.

To prepare the library, 5' RACE was applied. This sample was sequenced with an Illumina HiSeq 2500. The second PCR ran for about 6 to 12 cycles and used a J-beta primer mix along with a sample-barcoded 5' primer. Each TCR beta cDNA molecule received a unique molecular identifier from a template-switch 5' adaptor carrying 12 random nucleotides. Each sample yielded at least 2.5 million CDR3-containing paired-end reads. The Mint cDNA synthesis kit, primed by a TRBC-specific oligonucleotide, was used to synthesize first-strand cDNA from all RNA. Following uracil-DNA glycosylase treatment, all cDNA underwent a first 18-cycle PCR with the universal primers M1SS and BC2_uni_R. In the original analysis: For normalization, 1 million high-quality reads, each with a distinct molecular identifier, were randomly selected from each sample. Reads sharing molecular identifiers were discarded rather than binned into consensus sequences. CDR3 identification, clonotype clustering and error correction used MiTCR with a Q25 quality threshold and the strictest error-elimination algorithm. A nonparametric unseen species model with Euler transformation was used to estimate lower-bound total TCR beta diversity. TCRdb reanalyzed the raw reads on its own, using fastp at Q25 for trimming and MiXCR for clone calling, and kept in-frame beta chains. Rows merge per CDR3 protein into single entries with the most common DNA and genes. The V and J calls shown here were made by TCRdb, not taken from the authors' results. Within this sample are more than 650,000 distinct CDR3 sequences, with about a quarter of them counted one time only. 3% of the sample belongs to the ten largest clones.

Overall study outcomes, separate from this receptor: Compared with the aged group, the long-lived group had more naive CD4+ T cells, fewer expanded clones and increased TCR diversity, suggesting age selection. Bulk unsorted PBMC profiling prevented conclusive comparison of naive and antigen-experienced compartments. As age increased, observed TCR beta diversity per million T cells dropped in a roughly linear way, and a significant reduction was already evident by age 40. A strong correlation was found between observed TCR beta diversity and the percentage of naive T cells measured by flow cytometry. Donor CMV infection status was unknown, potentially confounding age-related changes in expanded clonotypes. Total diversity estimates from one million sequenced T cells were considered lower bounds and underestimates.

The CDR3 goes from the cysteine to the phenylalanine over 14 residues. The entry retains the CDR3 DNA only, 42 bases that are in frame from base 1. After removal of 2 bases from V and 6 bases from J, the junction retains 7 bases not matched to a gene. CDR1 and CDR2 were assigned from the germline V gene as SGHRS and YFSETQ. Separately, the same data were catalogued under a study of T cells of mothers and their children. Per the second study: The donors were nine systemically healthy Caucasian individuals, made up of three mothers and their six children. cDNA synthesis consumed the entire amount of extracted RNA, loaded at approximately 1.4 ug RNA in each 15 ul reaction. In the second PCR, sample barcodes and 2-4 random nucleotides were introduced via the M1S primer. Over 9 million TCR beta CDR3 reads came from each mother, compared with a few million reads from each child. Thymic selection similarly shapes TCR recombination output in related and unrelated pairs, with minor effect from inherited differences. Normalized repertoire overlap was always found to be slightly, but never significantly, higher in related mother-child pairs than in unrelated mother-child pairs. With a sensitivity of roughly 93 clones per million clonotypes, no persistent microchimeric T cell clones were detected. To look for features that set related mother-child pairs apart from unrelated individuals, the researchers ran deep NGS to compare the TCR beta repertoires of mothers and children. On average, the children were roughly 12 +/- 4 years old, while the mothers were roughly 36 +/- 4 years old. After adapters were ligated using NEBNext reagents, the libraries underwent 100+100 nt paired-end sequencing on an Illumina HiSeq 2000. To prevent cross-contamination, the mother and child libraries were prepared a month apart and were sequenced in separate runs. Each donor had between about 450,000 and 2,100,000 distinct TCR beta clonotypes identified. Naive TCR beta clonotypes were estimated from low-frequency clonotypes matched to each donor's FACS-determined naive share, without sorting.

The TCR comes from a boy aged 5-17 years in good health. The sequencing input was blood. In this chain, TRBV5-1 is recombined with TRBJ2-7; TRBD1 fits 8 bases in the junction. The DNA sequence is TGCGCCAGCAGCTTTGGACAGGGAGAACGCGAGCAGTACTTC. It codes for CASSFGQGEREQYF.